This T cell receptor (beta chain) was obtained from a study of cytomegalovirus exposure and HLA in healthy donors (dated by TCRdb to 2015 to 2018). As for the study more broadly: According to an earlier analysis of a few hundred of the donors, about 190 million T cells yielded over 100 million unique TCR beta sequences and 276 Gb of sequence data. An early release that covered some 640 HLA-typed donors contained approximately 290 gigabases of sequencing data and roughly 84 million unique TCR sequences. Of the approximately 400 genotyped donors, 65% to 90% were placed in the genetic ancestry cluster associated with self-reported Caucasian donors. The study aimed to test whether signatures of past pathogen exposure could be identified by cataloging public T cell receptors. The study profiled the T cell repertoires of hundreds of subjects by immunosequencing and related them to cytomegalovirus serostatus. Besides the first cohort of 666 subjects, a separate validation cohort made up of over 95 different subjects was used. The study combined high-throughput TCR immunosequencing, statistical association of individual TCRs with disease status, and machine learning to predict cytomegalovirus infection status. To study patterns of TCR occurrence, a later analysis re-analyzed previously published TCR beta repertoires from 666 donors and added high-resolution HLA genotyping. Rather than using new phenotypic data, the later analysis identified candidate immune exposures from TCR beta sequences and from how often those sequences occurred across donors. To decide whether each TCR beta V gene segment behaved as functional or pseudogenic, an earlier analysis of approximately 590 of the donors relied on high-throughput TCR beta sequencing. Alongside the repertoire data, information on donor age, sex, ethnicity and CMV serostatus was compiled. In a later genetic analysis, genome-wide SNP genotypes for about 55% of the 666 donors were used, and that subset was treated as a discovery cohort. Every repertoire in the discovery cohort had been generated on one and the same sequencing platform. Class I and class II HLA loci were covered by the typing at four-digit resolution. Typing coverage differed by locus: A, B, C, DRB1 and DQB1 were typed in about 620-630 donors, DQA1 in about 550, DPA1 in around 580, and DPB1 in 472. Four to six DR-DQ haplotypes were handled as single units for association and clustering because linkage in the cohort was strong. Among some 400 genotyped donors of the cohort, an average of about 240,000 unique TCR beta nucleotide sequences was sequenced per donor, of which roughly 17% were non-productive. What the research found in general, with its limitations: The cohort was sequenced for TCR beta chains only, and without alpha or paired-chain data the features that could be detected were limited. A cluster of highly shared sequence variants was judged likely to represent a technical artifact of the sequencing pipeline. A later analysis found that HLA-associated TCR beta chains were more clonally expanded and had lower generation probabilities than equally common non-associated chains. Compared with the approximately 700-donor mean, donors in an Asian-associated ancestry cluster had fewer N-insertions in productive TCRs, according to a later genetic analysis. Presence/absence analyses assumed roughly uniform sequencing depth across donors, an assumption that may not hold. In the study, about 150 TCR beta chains were listed as associated with cytomegalovirus. Linkage disequilibrium might explain the correlated functional status among segregating V segments, but an unknown experimental factor could not be excluded. Immune exposure information for the cohort was limited to CMV serostatus. Because the 87-base-pair reads could not distinguish some IMGT-functional V segments, including TRBV6-2 and TRBV6-3, those segments were excluded. A further reported finding was that TCR beta sequences accurately predicted the HLA-A and HLA-B alleles for most subjects in the first cohort. Assigning TCR associations to individual alleles was difficult when HLA alleles, especially DR and DQ, strongly co-occurred. In a later analysis, TCR association rates were found to vary across HLA loci, with the most associated TCRs seen for DRB1 alleles and the fewest for HLA-C alleles. At a false discovery rate of 0.05, a later analysis linked 16,951 TCR beta sequences to specific HLA alleles. According to a later analysis, parvovirus B19, influenza, CMV and Epstein-Barr virus appeared linked to several top co-occurrence clusters. The authors suggested that the approach could potentially be extended to other disease states and immunological phenotypes. Because counts were too low, seventeen rarely observed V segments, including chromosome 9 orphons, were excluded from the earlier analysis of 587 of the donors. In vitro tests confirmed that a few of the cytomegalovirus-associated TCR beta chains recognize cytomegalovirus antigens. Most TCR sequences were seen in very few donors, while some public TCRs were found in many individuals. Because HLA typing was missing for some donors at each locus, association tests included only the typed subset. The classifier was reported to diagnose cytomegalovirus status with high specificity and sensitivity in both the original and validation cohorts. According to a later analysis, most CMV-associated TCR beta chains appeared to be HLA-restricted, and the HLA associations seemed to be driven largely by CMV exposure. An association between a missense DCLRE1C variant and V-gene and J-gene trimming of TCR beta chains was found in a later genetic analysis and replicated in an independent cohort. In an earlier analysis of roughly 500 of the donors, most TCR beta V segments appeared in productive rearrangements about 87% or about 30% of the time, broadly matching IMGT annotations.

About this clone itself: Its specific antigen is unknown. Base qualities are missing; no much larger clone stands one base away.

In total, fewer than 750 healthy bone marrow donors made up the cohort. At the time of sampling, every cohort member was nominally healthy, though immune exposures that went unrecorded were likely present. The donor tested CMV seropositive, placing the donor among the 310 or so seropositive members of the cohort. A peripheral blood sample was collected from each donor, and TCR beta sequencing was performed on peripheral blood mononuclear cells. Genomic DNA extraction from the blood cell samples was performed with the Qiagen DNeasy Blood Extraction Kit. Libraries were prepared through the immunoSEQ multiplex PCR assay. The multiplex PCR relied on a mix of 60 forward primers for TCR Vbeta segments and 13 reverse primers for TCR Jbeta segments. The CDR3 region of rearranged TCR beta genes was amplified from genomic DNA by a multiplex PCR assay. The Illumina HiSeq System was used to sequence the amplified TCR beta libraries as 87-base-pair reads. On the study's bioinformatics: A later analysis counted about 80 million unique TCR beta chains across the 666 repertoires, and some 11 million of these chains were shared by at least two donors. To remove PCR and sequencing errors, raw reads were error-corrected and collapsed into unique sequences using a nearest-neighbor algorithm that merged closely related sequences. V, D and J gene segments were assigned by aligning CDR3 sequences to IMGT reference sequences. Each retained sequence needed at least a six-nucleotide match to both a V gene segment and a J gene segment. Rearrangements were classified as productive when the CDR3 lacked stop codons and remained in frame with V and J, and all other rearrangements were classified as non-productive. Following IMGT convention, CDR3 was defined as the stretch from the second conserved V-encoded cysteine up to the conserved J-encoded phenylalanine. In an earlier analysis of more than 550 of the donors, sequences lacking an unambiguous match to a single V gene segment were excluded. In an earlier analysis of 587 of the donors, V segments were called functional above 56.7% productive rearrangements and were called segregating when the between-donor standard deviation exceeded 5%. To diagnose cytomegalovirus status from the catalog of TCR beta chain sequences, a statistical classification framework was built. In a later analysis, V and J genes were assigned by comparing TCR nucleotide sequences against IMGT/GENE-DB human TR gene sequences. The TCRdist pipeline was used in a later analysis to assign CDR3 sequences and most-parsimonious VDJ recombination scenarios. A later analysis defined each TCR beta chain by its CDR3 amino acid sequence plus V-gene family, and excluded reads lacking a unique V-gene family. In a later analysis, 450 to 600 highly shared, low-generation-probability nucleotide sequences were removed to address suspected cross-contamination and a sequencing artifact. For each public chain, a later analysis derived a clonal expansion index from normalized ranks of inferred template counts within each repertoire. A later analysis computed generation probabilities with a VDJ recombination model fitted to out-of-frame rearrangements, and checked the results against IGoR. In a later analysis, TCR-TCR, TCR-HLA and TCR-CMV co-occurrence was scored with hypergeometric tests, and a repertoire-size bias correction was applied to TCR pairs. A later analysis estimated false discovery rates by permuting HLA or CMV assignments 20 times. In a later analysis, co-occurring TCRs were grouped using DBSCAN, and TCRdist sequence similarity was added for clustering within HLA-allele-positive subsets. Co-occurrence clustering excluded repertoires with fewer than 30,000 or more than 120,000 public chains, plus five with anomalous nucleotide sharing. TCRdb's version of the immuneACCESS table is confined to in-frame rearrangements and falls short of the full clone set. An unresolved V gene accounts for under half of the shortfall where checked; the remainder is of unknown origin. The V and J calls and clone size were taken over from that table, and D and trimming were inferred from the DNA. This sample holds about 190,000 clones; 65% to 80% were observed only once. The ten largest clones capture 4.5% to 5.5% of the sample.

Per the germline V gene, SQVTM is the CDR1 and ANQGSEA is the CDR2. Including cysteine and phenylalanine, the CDR3 has 12 amino acids. Only CDR3 DNA is held: 36 bases, read in frame from base 1. Between the V and J ends, shortened by 4 bases and 5 bases respectively, the junction contains 11 bases. Material: PBMCs. The rearrangement combines TRBV29-1 with TRBJ1-2; TRBD1 might be the D gene, on 5 matching bases. The TCR originated in a man between 25 and 39 years old in good health and CMV-seropositive. The nucleotide sequence is given as TGCAGCGTTGTTCAGGGAACTTATGGCTACACCTTC. It translates as CSVVQGTYGYTF.